This note documents a single T cell receptor beta chain sequence. Its cognate antigen is unknown. Trimming took 1 base from V and 3 from J, leaving 13 bases between them. The CDR3 sequence is 15 residues long. The germline gives CDR1 LNHDA, CDR2 SQIVND (reference sequence). This specimen comes from a study of T cells in localized non-small cell lung cancer. Study-wide points: Heterogeneity is still possible, as just one tumor region was sequenced. The highest T cell clonality was in uninvolved adjacent lung, above tumor. When the top 100 tumor clones were examined, a median about 60 of them also appeared in the adjacent lung, which was paired and uninvolved.

Clones were sequenced by immunoSEQ multiplex PCR, and TCRdb holds only the in-frame ones, with some missing. The sample shows about 30,000 clones, approximately 91% of them seen only once. The rearrangement links TRBV19 to TRBJ2-7, with a possible D match to TRBD1 (6 bases). This receptor was taken from a man between 35 and 75 years old with stage II lung adenocarcinoma. The specimen comprised PBMCs, sampled before any cancer treatment. CDR3 residues: CASSIGGQGSYEQYF. The CDR3, as DNA: TGTGCCAGTAGTATAGGGGGGCAGGGAAGCTACGAGCAGTACTTC.